This T cell receptor beta chain was sequenced during a study of blood T cell repertoires in COVID-19. Assay used: immunoSEQ multiplex PCR; TCRdb lists only in-frame clones, some missing. The table includes fewer than 150,000 clones, 80% to 85% detected once. CDR3 length: 18 residues. Trimming removed 3 bases from V and 9 bases from J; junction bases left unmatched: 20. Germline loops: CDR1 MGHRA, CDR2 YSYEKL. Sequenced sample: peripheral blood. The sequence derives from a woman older than 75 with acute or convalescent COVID-19. This chain joins TRBV4-1 and TRBJ2-3; 8 bases line up with TRBD2. CDR3 in DNA: TGCGCCAGCAGCCATCCTCGGGGGGGGACTACCGCTACGGGGACGCAGTATTTT. Protein: CASSHPRGGTTATGTQYF.